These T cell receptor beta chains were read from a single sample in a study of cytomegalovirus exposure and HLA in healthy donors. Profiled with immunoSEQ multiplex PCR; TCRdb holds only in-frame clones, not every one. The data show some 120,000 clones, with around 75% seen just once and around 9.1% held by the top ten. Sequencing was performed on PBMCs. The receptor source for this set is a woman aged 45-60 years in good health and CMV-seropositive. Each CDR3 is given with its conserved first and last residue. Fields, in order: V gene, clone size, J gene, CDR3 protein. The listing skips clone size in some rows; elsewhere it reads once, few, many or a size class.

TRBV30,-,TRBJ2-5,CAWATVGGVETQYF
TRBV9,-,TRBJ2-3,CASSVAGAGDTQYF
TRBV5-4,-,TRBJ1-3,CASSLGGGSGNTIYF
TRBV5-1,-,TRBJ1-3,CASSTRQGLGGNTIYF
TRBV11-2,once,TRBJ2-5,CASSPVTISETQYF
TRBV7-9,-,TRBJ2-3,CASSLSPSGRASTDTQYF
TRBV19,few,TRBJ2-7,CASSILQGMPYEQYF
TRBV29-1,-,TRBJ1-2,CSVDEVGYGYTF
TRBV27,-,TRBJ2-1,CASSPGSGHNNEQFF
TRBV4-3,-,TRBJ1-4,CASSQDGTDNEKLFF
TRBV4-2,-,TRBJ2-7,CASSPGYRNYEQYF
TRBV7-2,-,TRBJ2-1,CASSLASGRAFF
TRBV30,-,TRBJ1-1,CAWSVPGGSWEAFF
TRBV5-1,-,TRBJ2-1,CASSPASGQTSSYNEQFF
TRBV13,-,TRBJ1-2,CASSFGQENYGYTF
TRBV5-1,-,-,CASSLAQFDYEQYF
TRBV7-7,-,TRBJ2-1,CASSLGSGSYNEQFF
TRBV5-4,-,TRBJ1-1,CASSHFEGAEAFF
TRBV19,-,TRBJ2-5,CASRSGLLAETQYF
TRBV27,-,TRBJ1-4,CASSLGGAPGNEKLFF
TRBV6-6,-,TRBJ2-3,CASSYSVYTDTQYF
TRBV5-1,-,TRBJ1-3,CASSLPRGSGNTIYF
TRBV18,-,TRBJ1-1,CASSPIIYTEAFF
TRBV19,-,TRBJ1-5,CASSIRGTDNQPQHF
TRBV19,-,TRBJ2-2,CASSGTASNTGELFF
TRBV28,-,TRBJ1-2,CASRFPLNYGYTF
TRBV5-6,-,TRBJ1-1,CASSQGDIDTEAFF
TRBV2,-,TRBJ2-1,CASIGRGHAYNEQFF
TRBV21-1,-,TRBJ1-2,CASTPGQGSYTF
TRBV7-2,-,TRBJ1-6,CASSFASTGNNSPLHF
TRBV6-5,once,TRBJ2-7,CASSRTGGAEEQYF
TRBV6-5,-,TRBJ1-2,CASRVTGGGRGYTF
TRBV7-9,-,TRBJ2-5,CASTTGGGDQETQYF
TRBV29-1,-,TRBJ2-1,CSVEGTYEQFF
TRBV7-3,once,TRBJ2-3,CASSLGLAGTDTQYF
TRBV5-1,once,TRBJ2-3,CASSLTPQGQGDTDTQYF
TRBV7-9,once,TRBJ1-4,CASSFSAGGEKLFF
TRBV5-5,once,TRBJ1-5,CASSLVVNQPQHF
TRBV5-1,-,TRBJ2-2,CASGQAPGELFF
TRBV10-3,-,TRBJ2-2,CAISESSSGPGELFF
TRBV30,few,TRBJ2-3,CAWSVWRDTQYF
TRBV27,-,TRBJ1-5,CASSPREGAQPQHF
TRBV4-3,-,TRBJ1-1,CASSRTQALNTEAFF
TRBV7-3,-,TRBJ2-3,CASSFTGGPRGDTQYF
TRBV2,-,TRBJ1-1,CASRGSPNTEAFF
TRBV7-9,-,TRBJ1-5,CASSSREGNQPQHF
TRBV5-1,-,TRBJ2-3,CASSPTPDRTSGTTDTQYF
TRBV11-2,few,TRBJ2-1,CASSSSGRLNEQFF
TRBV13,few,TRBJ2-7,CASSPSRGTRNFNYEQYF
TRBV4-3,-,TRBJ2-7,CASSQDTSGGYEQYF
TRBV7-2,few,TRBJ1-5,CASSLVPGTNQPQHF
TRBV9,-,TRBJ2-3,CASSANTDTQYF
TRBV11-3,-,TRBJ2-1,CASSLGGGGRKQFF
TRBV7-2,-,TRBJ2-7,CASSFSPLSSYEQYF
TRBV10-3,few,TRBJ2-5,CAISGTGKQETQYF
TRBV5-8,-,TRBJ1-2,CASSLGDSSYGYTF
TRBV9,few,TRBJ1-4,CASSATTATNEKLFF
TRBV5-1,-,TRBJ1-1,CASSSMTGNTEAFF
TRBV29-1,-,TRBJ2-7,CSVVRDFPYEQYF